These T cell receptor beta chains were read from a single sample in a study of cytomegalovirus exposure and HLA in healthy donors. Method: immunoSEQ multiplex PCR; TCRdb's copy keeps in-frame clones and lacks some. The profile covers about 140,000 clones, with 65% to 85% appearing a single time and over 6% taken by the ten largest. Sequencing was performed on PBMCs. The receptors derive from a young man in good health and CMV-seronegative. Each CDR3 is given with its conserved first and last residue. Each record gives: J gene, CDR3 length, clone size, V gene, D gene, CDR3 protein, CDR3 DNA. D genes are given only for firm matches. Size is omitted from some rows. Given values are once, few, many or a class for expanded clones.

>TRBJ2-1|14|few|TRBV5-1|NA
CASSAGGVYNEQFF
TGCGCCAGCAGCGCAGGAGGGGTCTACAATGAGCAGTTCTTC
>TRBJ2-1|14|NA|TRBV29-1|TRBD2
CSAIAGGRGNEQFF
TGCAGCGCTATAGCGGGAGGGCGAGGCAATGAGCAGTTCTTC
>TRBJ1-1|14|NA|TRBV12-5|TRBD1
CASPYRGRYTEAFF
TGTGCTAGTCCCTACAGGGGGAGATACACTGAAGCTTTCTTT
>TRBJ2-3|15|few|TRBV9|TRBD2
CASSVGGGSTDTQYF
TGTGCCAGCAGCGTTGGCGGGGGGAGCACAGATACGCAGTATTTT
>TRBJ1-1|11|NA|TRBV28|TRBD1
CASSLGTGRLF
TGTGCCAGCAGTTTAGGGACAGGGCGGCTCTTT
>TRBJ2-3|15|NA|TRBV6-4|TRBD1
CASSAGTGSTDTQYF
TGTGCCAGCAGTGCCGGGACAGGAAGCACAGATACGCAGTATTTT
>TRBJ1-1|14|NA|TRBV5-1|NA
CASSLAAGNTEAFF
TGCGCCAGCAGCTTGGCCGCGGGTAACACTGAAGCTTTCTTT
>TRBJ2-7|14|NA|TRBV10-3|TRBD1
CATSRPGQEYEQYF
TGTGCCACATCAAGGCCGGGACAGGAGTACGAGCAGTACTTC
>TRBJ1-1|14|NA|TRBV19|NA
CASSMGRGSTEAFF
TGTGCCAGTAGTATGGGACGGGGGAGCACAGAAGCTTTCTTT
>TRBJ1-4|12|NA|TRBV30|NA
CAWRGAGEKLFF
TGTGCCTGGAGGGGGGCAGGTGAAAAACTGTTTTTT
>TRBJ2-7|16|NA|TRBV6-6|NA
CASSYSDREDSYEQYF
TGTGCCAGCAGTTACTCCGACAGGGAGGATTCCTACGAGCAGTACTTC
>TRBJ1-1|13|few|TRBV2|NA
CATSGGINTEAFF
TGTGCCACCTCGGGGGGGATCAACACTGAAGCTTTCTTT
>TRBJ1-2|14|NA|TRBV5-1|NA
CASSPVGGLRGYTF
TGCGCCAGCAGCCCTGTTGGGGGGTTGCGCGGCTACACCTTC
>TRBJ2-7|13|NA|TRBV27|NA
CASSTQGFAEQYF
TGTGCCAGCAGTACCCAGGGTTTCGCCGAGCAGTACTTC
>TRBJ2-3|14|NA|TRBV29-1|TRBD2
CSGFTSGSGDTQYF
TGCAGCGGTTTTACTAGCGGGAGCGGCGATACGCAGTATTTT
>TRBJ2-1|15|NA|TRBV2|TRBD2
CASTGLAGGPNEQFF
TGTGCCAGCACGGGACTAGCGGGAGGGCCTAATGAGCAGTTCTTC
>TRBJ2-1|17|NA|TRBV5-4|TRBD2
CASSRGAGGRTYNEQFF
TGTGCCAGCAGTCGAGGGGCGGGAGGGCGCACCTACAATGAGCAGTTCTTC
>TRBJ2-1|14|NA|TRBV7-9|TRBD1
CASSSGQLDNEQFF
TGTGCCAGCAGCTCGGGACAGCTGGACAATGAGCAGTTCTTC
>TRBJ1-3|14|NA|TRBV6-5|NA
CASSPLPPGNTIYF
TGTGCCAGCAGCCCACTGCCGCCTGGAAACACCATATATTTT
>TRBJ2-3|11|NA|TRBV28|NA
CASRYTDTQYF
TGTGCCAGCAGATATACAGATACGCAGTATTTT
>TRBJ2-3|13|NA|TRBV28|TRBD1
CASRRTGEDTQYF
TGTGCCAGCAGGCGGACAGGGGAAGATACGCAGTATTTT
>TRBJ2-3|16|NA|TRBV4-2|TRBD2
CASSQDRGGRADTQYF
TGTGCCAGCAGCCAAGATCGGGGGGGCCGGGCAGATACGCAGTATTTT
>TRBJ2-1|12|NA|TRBV28|NA
CASSLSVRRQFF
TGTGCCAGCAGTTTATCCGTCAGAAGGCAGTTCTTC
>TRBJ1-2|13|once|TRBV2|NA
CASREGLNYGYTF
TGTGCCAGCAGGGAGGGGTTGAACTATGGCTACACCTTC
>TRBJ2-1|13|NA|TRBV19|TRBD1
CASSWRTGDEQFF
TGTGCCAGTAGTTGGAGGACAGGGGATGAGCAGTTCTTC
>TRBJ2-1|15|NA|TRBV28|TRBD2
CASSLALAGNNEQFF
TGTGCCAGCAGTTTAGCACTAGCGGGCAACAATGAGCAGTTCTTC
>TRBJ2-7|15|few|TRBV6-5|TRBD2
CASSSSGRALNEQYF
TGTGCCAGCAGTTCTAGCGGGAGGGCGTTAAACGAGCAGTACTTC
>TRBJ2-7|14|NA|TRBV14|NA
CASSQGWAVDEQYF
TGTGCCAGCAGCCAAGGGTGGGCCGTGGACGAGCAGTACTTC
>TRBJ2-1|15|NA|TRBV2|TRBD2
CASSDGLAGDSEQFF
TGTGCCAGCAGCGATGGACTAGCGGGAGACTCTGAGCAGTTCTTC
>TRBJ1-5|15|NA|TRBV19|NA
CASSRAGYGNQPQHF
TGTGCCAGTAGTCGCGCAGGGTATGGCAATCAGCCCCAGCATTTT
>TRBJ1-2|14|once|TRBV9|TRBD1
CASSLGTGVGGYTF
TGTGCCAGCAGCTTGGGGACAGGGGTAGGCGGCTACACCTTC
>TRBJ1-1|13|NA|TRBV19|NA
CASSRGAGAEAFF
TGTGCCAGTAGCCGGGGGGCAGGGGCTGAAGCTTTCTTT